A selection of T cell receptor beta chains follows, all from one sample in a study of T cells after yellow fever vaccination. From the 5' RACE reads, TCRdb called clonotypes with MiXCR, one entry per CDR3 protein. This table has approximately 120,000 distinct CDR3 sequences, 6% to 8% appearing once. Sequenced here: CD4+ T cells sorted from PBMCs, sampled around 10 days after the first yellow fever vaccination. The receptors shown here come from a man between 18 and 35 years old who received the YFV17D yellow fever vaccine. The CDR3 runs from the conserved cysteine through the conserved F or W. Fields, in order: D gene, J gene, V gene, clone size, CDR3 DNA, CDR3 protein. D genes are given only for firm matches. Expanded clones get a size class; other rows say once, few or many, or leave the size out.

d_gene: -
j_gene: TRBJ1-2
v_gene: TRBV27
abundance: -
CDR3nt: TGTGCCAGCAGTTTTTCCGGGACGCCTTATGGCTACACCTTC
CDR3aa: CASSFSGTPYGYTF

d_gene: -
j_gene: TRBJ2-5
v_gene: TRBV12-2
abundance: few
CDR3nt: TGTGCAAGTCGCTTAGTGGGGACTAGCGGGGGGCCGGAGACCCAGTACTTC
CDR3aa: CASRLVGTSGGPETQYF

d_gene: -
j_gene: TRBJ2-5
v_gene: TRBV5-6
abundance: many
CDR3nt: TGTGCCAGCAGCCCACAGGGAGGTGGAGAGACCCAGTACTTC
CDR3aa: CASSPQGGGETQYF

d_gene: -
j_gene: TRBJ1-1
v_gene: TRBV7-3
abundance: few
CDR3nt: TGTGCCAGCAGCACTGGACGGAACACTGAAGCTTTATTT
CDR3aa: CASSTGRNTEALF

d_gene: -
j_gene: TRBJ2-3
v_gene: TRBV7-2
abundance: many
CDR3nt: TGTGCCAGCAGCTTAGAACGCACAGATACGCAGTATTTT
CDR3aa: CASSLERTDTQYF

d_gene: -
j_gene: TRBJ1-1
v_gene: TRBV19
abundance: -
CDR3nt: TGTGCCAGTAGAAAGGGGAGGATGAACACTGAAGCTTTCTTT
CDR3aa: CASRKGRMNTEAFF

d_gene: -
j_gene: TRBJ2-3
v_gene: TRBV7-2
abundance: many
CDR3nt: TGTGCCAGCAGCTTGGTGGTCACAGATACGCAGTATTTT
CDR3aa: CASSLVVTDTQYF

d_gene: TRBD1
j_gene: TRBJ1-1
v_gene: TRBV12-3/TRBV12-4
abundance: many
CDR3nt: TGTGCCAGCAGCCCCGGACAGGCGACTTTGGACACTGAAGCTTTCTTT
CDR3aa: CASSPGQATLDTEAFF

d_gene: TRBD1
j_gene: TRBJ2-5
v_gene: TRBV5-4
abundance: few
CDR3nt: TGTGCCAGCAGCTTGAACAGGGGGGCCCAAGAGACCCAGTACTTC
CDR3aa: CASSLNRGAQETQYF

d_gene: -
j_gene: TRBJ2-5
v_gene: TRBV18
abundance: few
CDR3nt: TGTGCCAGCTCACCACCGAACTCGGAAGAGACCCAGTACTTC
CDR3aa: CASSPPNSEETQYF

d_gene: -
j_gene: TRBJ2-1
v_gene: TRBV3-1
abundance: few
CDR3nt: TGTGCCAGCGGAGCGGGACACAGCTCCTACAATGAGCAGTTCTTC
CDR3aa: CASGAGHSSYNEQFF

d_gene: -
j_gene: TRBJ2-2
v_gene: TRBV3-1
abundance: few
CDR3nt: TGTGCCAGCAGCCAAGGTTACTCGGGGGCGCGGACCGGGGAGCTGTTTTTT
CDR3aa: CASSQGYSGARTGELFF

d_gene: -
j_gene: TRBJ1-3
v_gene: TRBV10-2
abundance: many
CDR3nt: TGCGCCAGCAGTGAGACGGGAAACACCATATATTTT
CDR3aa: CASSETGNTIYF

d_gene: -
j_gene: TRBJ2-1
v_gene: TRBV5-1
abundance: many
CDR3nt: TGCGCCAGCAGTGACCCTCGGAGGGGGCAAGGGGATGAGCAGTTCTTC
CDR3aa: CASSDPRRGQGDEQFF

d_gene: -
j_gene: TRBJ1-4
v_gene: TRBV4-1
abundance: many
CDR3nt: TGCGCCAGCAGCCAAGGGACGGTCGCAACTAATGAAAAACTGTTTTTT
CDR3aa: CASSQGTVATNEKLFF

d_gene: -
j_gene: TRBJ1-6
v_gene: TRBV4-3
abundance: many
CDR3nt: TGCGCCAGCAGCCTCCAACTGAGTACGGGAGGATCTAATTCACCCCTCCACTTT
CDR3aa: CASSLQLSTGGSNSPLHF

d_gene: TRBD1
j_gene: TRBJ2-5
v_gene: TRBV12-3/TRBV12-4
abundance: many
CDR3nt: TGTGCCAGCAGTCCCGGGACAGGCCCTCAAGAGACCCAGTACTTC
CDR3aa: CASSPGTGPQETQYF